This T cell receptor beta chain was found in a study of blood T cell repertoires in COVID-19. As for the study in general: Samples came from the United States, Italy and Spain, spanning acute and convalescent COVID-19. PBMCs, B-cell-depleted T cells, or T cells provided the cDNA or gDNA that made up the material.

Germline values: CDR1 LGHDT, CDR2 YNNKEL (reference sequence). This CDR3 is built from 16 residues. Trimming took 3 bases from V and 3 from J; bases not matched to a gene: 7. Sequencing used immunoSEQ multiplex PCR; TCRdb keeps in-frame clones, though not all of them. This table has under 45,000 clones, about 86% appearing once. The chain has TRBV3-1 (or the pseudogene TRBV3-2) and TRBJ2-7; TRBD2 matches 11 bases. The TCR was taken from a human donor with acute or convalescent COVID-19. The donor label of this sample is uncertain. Sequenced material: peripheral blood. The CDR3 bases are TGTGCCAGCAGCCATCGTGCAGGGACTAGCGGCTACGAGCAGTACTTC. This codes for CASSHRAGTSGYEQYF.